Sequencing of this TCR beta chain was carried out in a study of CD8 T cells in ankylosing spondylitis. This CDR3 comprises 13 residues. The ends were cut back, 3 bases at V and 5 bases at J, with 8 bases in the middle. Germline CDR1 and CDR2: MNHNS and SASEGT. TCRdb independently ran MiXCR on the 5' RACE reads; one entry per CDR3 protein. The sample lists roughly 670,000 distinct CDR3 sequences, under 20% occurring once. This clonotype was seen only a few times. The antigen remains unidentified. Study observations and caveats: Characteristic of ankylosing spondylitis blood, it appeared, was a TCR beta motif comprising several highly homologous variants.

This chain connects TRBV6-1 to TRBJ1-5; D call uncertain. Sequenced input: blood, either unsorted or a sorted T cell fraction (not recorded which). This TCR derives from a male donor with ankylosing spondylitis. CDR3 DNA sequence: TGTGCCAGCAGTGACCAGGTAGATCAGCCCCAGCATTTT. As protein: CASSDQVDQPQHF.